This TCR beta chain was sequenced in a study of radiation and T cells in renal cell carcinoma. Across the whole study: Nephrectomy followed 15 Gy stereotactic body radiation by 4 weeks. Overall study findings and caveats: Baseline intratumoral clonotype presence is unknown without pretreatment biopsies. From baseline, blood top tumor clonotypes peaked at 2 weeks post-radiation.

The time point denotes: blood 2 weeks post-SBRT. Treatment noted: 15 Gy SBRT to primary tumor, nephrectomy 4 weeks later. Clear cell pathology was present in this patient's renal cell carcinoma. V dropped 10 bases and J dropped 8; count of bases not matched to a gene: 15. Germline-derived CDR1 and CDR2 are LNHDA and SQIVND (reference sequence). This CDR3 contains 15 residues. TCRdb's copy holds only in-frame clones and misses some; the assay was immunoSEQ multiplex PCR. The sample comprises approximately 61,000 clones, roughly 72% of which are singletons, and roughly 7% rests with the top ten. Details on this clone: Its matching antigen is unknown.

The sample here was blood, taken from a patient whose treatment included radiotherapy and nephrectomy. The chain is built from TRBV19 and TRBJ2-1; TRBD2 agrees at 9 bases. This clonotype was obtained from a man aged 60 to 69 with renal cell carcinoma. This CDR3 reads CATSGVAGDVDEQFF. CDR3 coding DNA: TGTGCCACCTCTGGAGTAGCGGGAGATGTCGATGAGCAGTTCTTC.